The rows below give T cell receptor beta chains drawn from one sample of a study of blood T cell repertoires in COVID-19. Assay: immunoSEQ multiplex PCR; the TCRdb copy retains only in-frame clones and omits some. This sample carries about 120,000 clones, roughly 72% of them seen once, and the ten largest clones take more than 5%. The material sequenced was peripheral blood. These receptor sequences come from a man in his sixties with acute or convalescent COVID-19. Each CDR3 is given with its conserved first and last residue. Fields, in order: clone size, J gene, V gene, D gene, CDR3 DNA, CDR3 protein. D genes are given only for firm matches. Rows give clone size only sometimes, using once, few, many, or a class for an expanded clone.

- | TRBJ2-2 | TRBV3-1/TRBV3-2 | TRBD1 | TGTGCCAGCAGCCGGGGACAGACCACCGGGGAGCTGTTTTTT | CASSRGQTTGELFF
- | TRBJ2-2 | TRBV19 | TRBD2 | TGTGCCAGTAGTCCCCTAGCGGGGTCCCTAGGGGAGCTGTTTTTT | CASSPLAGSLGELFF
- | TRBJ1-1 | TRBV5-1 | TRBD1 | TGCGCCAGCAACAGAGGACAGGGGGCTAGGAACACTGAAGCTTTCTTT | CASNRGQGARNTEAFF
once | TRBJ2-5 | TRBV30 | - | TGTGCCTGGAGTGGAGTGGAGACCCAGTACTTC | CAWSGVETQYF
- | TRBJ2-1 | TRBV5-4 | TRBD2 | TGTGCCAGCAGCGTATTAGCGGGGGCCAATGAGCAGTTCTTC | CASSVLAGANEQFF
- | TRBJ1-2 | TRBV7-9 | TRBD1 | TGTGCCAGCAGCTTAACAGGGGGCGTCCGGGGCTACACCTTC | CASSLTGGVRGYTF
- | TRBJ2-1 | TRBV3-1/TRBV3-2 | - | TGTGCCAGCAGCCGACTTGCGGCCTACAATGAGCAGTTCTTC | CASSRLAAYNEQFF
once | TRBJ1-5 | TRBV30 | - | TGTGCCTGGGGAGGGACAAACCTCAATCAGCCCCAGCATTTT | CAWGGTNLNQPQHF
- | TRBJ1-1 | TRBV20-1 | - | TGCAGTGCTAGCCCGGGGTACAAAGCTTTCTTT | CSASPGYKAFF
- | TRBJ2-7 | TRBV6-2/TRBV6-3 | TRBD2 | TGTGCCAGCAGCGGACTAGCGGGAGCCTTCGAGCAGTACTTC | CASSGLAGAFEQYF
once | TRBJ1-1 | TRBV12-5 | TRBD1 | TGTGCTAGTGGGCCTACCGGGACAGGGGGCGCTACCGCTGAAGCTTTCTTT | CASGPTGTGGATAEAFF
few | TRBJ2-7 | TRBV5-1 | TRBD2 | TGCGCCAGCAGCTTGGCCGTGTCCGGGGAGGGCGAGCAGTACTTC | CASSLAVSGEGEQYF
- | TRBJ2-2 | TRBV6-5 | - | TGTGCCAGCAGTTATGACAGAAACACCGGGGAGCTGTTTTTT | CASSYDRNTGELFF
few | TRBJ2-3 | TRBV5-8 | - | TGTGCCAGCGAGAACCAAGCTAAGACAGATACGCAGTATTTT | CASENQAKTDTQYF
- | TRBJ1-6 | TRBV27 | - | TGTGCCAGCAGTTCAAAAGGGGGCTCCTATAATTCACCCCTCCACTTT | CASSSKGGSYNSPLHF
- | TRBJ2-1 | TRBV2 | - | TGTGCCAGCAGGGGACCGGGGGTCGGTGAGCAGTTCTTC | CASRGPGVGEQFF
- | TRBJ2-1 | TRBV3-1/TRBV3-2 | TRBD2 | TGTGCCAGCAGGCAGCGGGGGGCTCATGAGCAGTTCTTC | CASRQRGAHEQFF
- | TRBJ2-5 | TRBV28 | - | TGTGCCAGCAGCCCCCTCCTGAGGTCTCGGCCTTGGAAGACCCAGTACTTC | CASSPLLRSRPWKTQYF
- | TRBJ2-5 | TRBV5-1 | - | TGCGCCAGCAGCTTGTCAGGGGCTGAACGAGAGACCCAGTACTTC | CASSLSGAERETQYF
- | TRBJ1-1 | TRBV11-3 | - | TGTGCCAGCAGGCCACTCCAGGGGAGGGGAAACACTGAAGCTTTCTTT | CASRPLQGRGNTEAFF
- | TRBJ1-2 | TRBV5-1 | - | TGCGCCAGCAGCATGGGCCTGACTATGGACTATGGCTACACCTTC | CASSMGLTMDYGYTF
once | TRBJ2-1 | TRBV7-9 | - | TGTGCCAGCAGCCCAGGTTGGGAGCAGTTCTTC | CASSPGWEQFF
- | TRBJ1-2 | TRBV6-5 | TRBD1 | TGTGCCAGCAGGGACAGGACGAGGGACTATGGCTACACCTTC | CASRDRTRDYGYTF
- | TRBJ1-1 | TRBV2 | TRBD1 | TGTGCCAGCAGTGGTACAGGGGCGCACGAAGCTTTCTTT | CASSGTGAHEAFF
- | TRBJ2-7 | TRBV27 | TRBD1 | TGTGCCAGCGGAAGGGACAGACGGTTCGAGCAGTACTTC | CASGRDRRFEQYF
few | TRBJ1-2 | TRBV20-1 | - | TGCAGTGCTAGTCAGGGGAGTAACTATGGCTACACCTTC | CSASQGSNYGYTF
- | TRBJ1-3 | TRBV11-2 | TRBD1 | TGTGCCAGCAGCTTAGGACGGACAGGGGCTGGAAACACCATATATTTT | CASSLGRTGAGNTIYF
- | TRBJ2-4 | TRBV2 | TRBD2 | TGTGCCAGCAGTATACCACAGGGACTAGCCGACAAAAACATTCAGTACTTC | CASSIPQGLADKNIQYF
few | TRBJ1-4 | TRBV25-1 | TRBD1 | TGTGCCAGCAGTGAATACGGGACAGGGAGTGATGAAAAACTGTTTTTT | CASSEYGTGSDEKLFF
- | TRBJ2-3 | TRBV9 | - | TGTGCCAGCAGCGTTTATGGCGGGAGTGTGGGGGCCCCAGATACGCAGTATTTT | CASSVYGGSVGAPDTQYF
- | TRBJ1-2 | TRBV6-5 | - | TGTGCCAGCGCCAGGGACACAGGACCCTATGGCTACACCTTC | CASARDTGPYGYTF
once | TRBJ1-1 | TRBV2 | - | TGTGCCAGCAGGGGATGGGGGCTTGAAGCTTTCTTT | CASRGWGLEAFF
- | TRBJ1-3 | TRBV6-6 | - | TGTGCCAGCAGTTACTTAGAGCAGGGATCAGGAAACACCATATATTTT | CASSYLEQGSGNTIYF
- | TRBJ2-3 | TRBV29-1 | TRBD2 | TGCAGCGCACGGGGACTAGCGGGACACACAGATACGCAGTATTTT | CSARGLAGHTDTQYF
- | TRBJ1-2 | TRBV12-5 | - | TGTGCTAGTGCTCTGGGACTCAATAAGGGCTACACCTTC | CASALGLNKGYTF
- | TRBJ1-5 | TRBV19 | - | TGTGCCAGTAGCCCTCTGAGCCCGTCCAATCAGCCCCAGCATTTT | CASSPLSPSNQPQHF
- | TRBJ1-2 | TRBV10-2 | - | TGCGCCAGCAGTGGGGGGGACTATGGCTACACCTTC | CASSGGDYGYTF
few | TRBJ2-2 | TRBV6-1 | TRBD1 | TGTGCCAGCAGTGACCTGGGACAGGGAGCCACCGGGGAGCTGTTTTTT | CASSDLGQGATGELFF
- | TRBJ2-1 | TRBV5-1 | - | TGCGCCAGCAGCCTAGGGGGTTCAACCTACAATGAGCAGTTCTTC | CASSLGGSTYNEQFF
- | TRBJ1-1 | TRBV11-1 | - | TGTGCCAGCAGCTTATCTTTCGGGGGCACTGAAGCTTTCTTT | CASSLSFGGTEAFF
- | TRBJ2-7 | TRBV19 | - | TGTGCCAGTAGTAGCTCTTCGGCAGGGTGGAACTACGAGCAGTACTTC | CASSSSSAGWNYEQYF
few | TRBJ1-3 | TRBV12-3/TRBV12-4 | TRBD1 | TGTGCCAGCAGTTTTGACAGGGGGGACACCATATATTTT | CASSFDRGDTIYF
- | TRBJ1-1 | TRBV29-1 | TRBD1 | TGCAGCGTTGAAGCGTACAGGGGATCTGAAGCTTTCTTT | CSVEAYRGSEAFF
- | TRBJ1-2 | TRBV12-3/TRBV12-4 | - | TGTGCCAGCAGTTTAAGAGGTGGCTACACCTTC | CASSLRGGYTF
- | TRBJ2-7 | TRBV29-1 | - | TGCAGCGTTGATTCCCCCTCTACAAGGGGATTCTACGAGCAGTACTTC | CSVDSPSTRGFYEQYF